The sequence of this T cell receptor beta chain was determined in a study of blood T cells in healthy people across ages. The study's findings and limits: As age increased, TCR beta diversity per million T cells fell in a roughly linear fashion.

Per sample, extraction of total RNA gave at least 6 micrograms in every case. A second roughly 6 to 11 cycle PCR used barcoded and J-beta primers. Every cDNA molecule carried a tag from a template-switch adaptor bearing 12 random nucleotides. TCRdb reprocessed the 5' RACE reads with MiXCR, giving one entry per CDR3 protein. The table lists roughly 1.7 million distinct CDR3 sequences, roughly 32% of them singletons. At least ten counts were recorded for this clonotype. The antigen remains undetermined. Germline V gives CDR1 SQVTM, CDR2 ANQGSEA. This CDR3 spans 12 amino acids. V dropped 5 bases and J dropped 6 bases, with 11 bases sitting between them.

This clonotype originated in a woman in her thirties in good health. Sequenced material: blood. This chain connects TRBV29-1 to TRBJ2-1, with D maybe TRBD2 (5 bases). CDR3 residues: CSVRRGGNEQFF. The CDR3 DNA follows: TGCAGCGTTCGCCGGGGTGGCAATGAGCAGTTCTTC.